This TCR beta chain was recorded in a study of CD8+ T cells in alopecia areata. General observations from the study: Higher clonality was seen in lesional scalp than in normal scalp, especially in alopecia totalis/universalis. The study also sequences resident alphabeta T cells of normal skin in scalp samples.

This CDR3 has 13 residues. Germline V gives CDR1 MNHEY, CDR2 SVGAGI. With 4 bases clipped from V and 12 bases from J, the junction kept 12 bases outside the gene matches. Peripheral blood samples and lesional scalp punch biopsies were obtained from alopecia areata patients. Turning to this clone: Its antigen is not known.

cDNA serving as the sequencing template came from extracted, reverse transcribed RNA. The protocol was immunoSEQ multiplex PCR, while the TCRdb copy is restricted to in-frame clones and leaves out a portion. The table shows hundreds of thousands of clones, with 50% to 65% occurring only once. The material sequenced was CD4+ T cells sorted from blood, taken at week 0. This receptor was taken from a human donor with alopecia areata. This chain links TRBV6-5 with TRBJ2-7, with 7 bases that match TRBD2. The CDR3 protein is CASSSVPGGRAYF. CDR3 in DNA: TGTGCCAGCAGTTCTGTACCGGGAGGCCGAGCGTACTTC.